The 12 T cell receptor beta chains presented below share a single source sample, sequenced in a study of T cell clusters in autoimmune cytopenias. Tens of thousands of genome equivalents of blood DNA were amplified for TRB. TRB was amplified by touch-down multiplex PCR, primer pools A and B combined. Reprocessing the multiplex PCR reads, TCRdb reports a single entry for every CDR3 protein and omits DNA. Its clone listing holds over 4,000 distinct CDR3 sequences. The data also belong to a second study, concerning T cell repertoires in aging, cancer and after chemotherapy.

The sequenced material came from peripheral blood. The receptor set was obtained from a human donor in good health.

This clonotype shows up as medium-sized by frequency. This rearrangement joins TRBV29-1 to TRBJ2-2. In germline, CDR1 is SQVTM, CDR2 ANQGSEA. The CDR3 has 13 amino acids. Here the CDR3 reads CSVGILGWGELFF.

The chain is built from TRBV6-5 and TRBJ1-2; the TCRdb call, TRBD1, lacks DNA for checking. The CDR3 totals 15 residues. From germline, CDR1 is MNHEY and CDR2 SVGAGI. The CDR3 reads CASSPPGGPHYGYTF.

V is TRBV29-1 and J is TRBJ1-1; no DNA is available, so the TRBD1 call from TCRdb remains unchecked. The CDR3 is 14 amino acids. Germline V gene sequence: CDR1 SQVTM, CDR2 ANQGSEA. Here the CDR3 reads CSVDEQGAATEAFF.

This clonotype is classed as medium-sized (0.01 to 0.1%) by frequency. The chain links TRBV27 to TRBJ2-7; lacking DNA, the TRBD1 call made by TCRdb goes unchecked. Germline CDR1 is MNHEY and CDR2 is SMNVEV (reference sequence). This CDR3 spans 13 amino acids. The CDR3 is CASSTGGFGEQYF.

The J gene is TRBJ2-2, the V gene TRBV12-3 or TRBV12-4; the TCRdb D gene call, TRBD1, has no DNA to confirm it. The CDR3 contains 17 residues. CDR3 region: CASKLGAGTASTGELFF.

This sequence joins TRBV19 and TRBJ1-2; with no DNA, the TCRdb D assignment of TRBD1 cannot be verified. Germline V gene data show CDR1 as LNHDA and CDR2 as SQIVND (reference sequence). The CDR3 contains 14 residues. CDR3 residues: CASSGQGADYGYTF.

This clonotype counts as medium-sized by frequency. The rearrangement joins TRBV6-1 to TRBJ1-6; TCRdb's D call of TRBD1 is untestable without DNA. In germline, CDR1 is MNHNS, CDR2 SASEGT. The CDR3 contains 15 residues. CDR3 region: CATVVEQGFNSPLHF.

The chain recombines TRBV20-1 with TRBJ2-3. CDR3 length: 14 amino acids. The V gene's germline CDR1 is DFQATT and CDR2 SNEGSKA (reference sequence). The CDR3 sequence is CRIGEPDYTDTQYF.

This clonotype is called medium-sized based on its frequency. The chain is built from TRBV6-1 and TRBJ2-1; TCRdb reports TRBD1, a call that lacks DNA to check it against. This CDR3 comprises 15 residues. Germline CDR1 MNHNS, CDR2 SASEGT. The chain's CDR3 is CASRPRTGGYNEQFF.

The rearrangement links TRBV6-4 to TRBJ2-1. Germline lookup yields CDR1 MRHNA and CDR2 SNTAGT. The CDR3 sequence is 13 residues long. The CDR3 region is CATSIGLLNEQFF.

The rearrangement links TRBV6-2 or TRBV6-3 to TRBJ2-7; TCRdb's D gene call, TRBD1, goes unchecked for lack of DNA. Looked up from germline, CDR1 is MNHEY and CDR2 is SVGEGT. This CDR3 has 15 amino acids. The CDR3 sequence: CASSGAGTLSYEQYF.

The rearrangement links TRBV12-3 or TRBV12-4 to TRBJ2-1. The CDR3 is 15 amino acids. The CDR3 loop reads CASSPFDGSYNEQFF.